The 21 T cell receptor beta chains presented below share a single source sample, sequenced in a study of T cell responses to AZD1222 COVID-19 vaccine. Measured with immunoSEQ multiplex PCR; TCRdb has only the in-frame clones, and not every one. The table records more than 110,000 clones, about 94% of them present only once. Material: peripheral blood, obtained on day 0 of AZD1222 vaccination. The receptor source for this set is an adult in good health.

The chain couples TRBV7-3 to TRBJ2-2; no definite D call. V dropped 2 bases and J dropped 7 bases, with 5 bases sitting between them. Germline V gene lookup returns CDR1 SGHTA and CDR2 FQGTGA. The CDR3 has 12 amino acids. DNA of the CDR3: TGTGCCAGCAGCTTAGGGGTCGGGGAGCTGTTTTTT. It is translated as CASSLGVGELFF.

The V and J genes are TRBV5-1 and TRBJ2-7, with 11 bases matching TRBD2. V shed 2 bases, J shed 3 bases, and the junction held 1 base outside the gene matches. The CDR3 has 14 amino acids. The V gene's germline CDR1 is SGHRS and CDR2 YFSETQ. CDR3 protein: CASSLGTSGYEQYF. The CDR3 DNA reads as TGCGCCAGCAGCTTAGGGACTAGCGGCTACGAGCAGTACTTC.

This clone was seen a handful of times. The rearrangement links TRBV5-6 to TRBJ2-1, with D possibly TRBD2 on 5 matching bases. The length of the CDR3 is 13 residues. V gave up 3 bases and J gave up 10 bases, with 14 bases separating them. The germline V gene has CDR1 SGHDT and CDR2 YYEEEE. The CDR3 is CASSSLLANEQFF. As DNA, the CDR3 is TGTGCCAGCAGCTCCCTCCTAGCAAACGAGCAGTTCTTC.

V is TRBV28 and J is TRBJ2-1; 8 bases line up with TRBD2. This CDR3 has 16 residues. Looked up from germline, CDR1 is MDHEN and CDR2 is SYDVKM. V trimming: 0 bases; J trimming: 6 bases; junction bases outside the gene matches: 7. The CDR3 nucleotides read TGTGCCAGCAGTTTATGGGGACTAGGGATCGTCAATGAGCAGTTCTTC. It is translated as CASSLWGLGIVNEQFF.

The V and J genes are TRBV24-1 and TRBJ1-4, with TRBD1 matching over 10 bases. Trimming cost V 5 bases and J 11 bases; bases outside gene matches: 19. This CDR3 has 18 residues. Germline-derived CDR1 and CDR2 are KGHDR and SFDVKD. CDR3 region: CATSARPGQGPSKGKLFF. The CDR3 nucleotides read TGTGCCACCAGTGCCCGGCCGGGACAGGGGCCGTCAAAGGGGAAACTGTTTTTT.

The chain joins TRBV28 to TRBJ1-3; 7 bases align to TRBD1. CDR3 length equals 16 residues. After removal of 5 bases from V and 3 bases from J, the junction contained 10 bases not matched to a gene. In germline, CDR1 is MDHEN, CDR2 SYDVKM. CDR3 sequence reads: CASSRQQGHIGNTIYF. The CDR3 DNA sequence: TGTGCCAGCAGTCGGCAACAGGGGCATATTGGAAACACCATATATTTT.

This chain connects TRBV7-9 to TRBJ2-2, with D perhaps matching TRBD1 (7 bases). The CDR3 runs to 15 residues. V shed 4 bases and J shed 7 bases, with 16 bases lying between them. Germline lookup yields CDR1 SEHNR and CDR2 FQNEAQ (reference sequence). CDR3 in amino acids: CASSSPGGTGGELFF. In nucleotides, the CDR3 is TGTGCCAGCAGCTCGCCAGGGGGGACCGGCGGGGAGCTGTTTTTT.

The chain couples TRBV6-5 to TRBJ2-7; D might be TRBD2 (6 bases). V was trimmed by 4 bases and J by 6 bases, leaving 13 bases between them. CDR3 size: 13 residues. The germline CDR1 and CDR2 sequences are MNHEY and SVGAGI. CDR3 sequence: CASSFQTSLEQYF. CDR3 DNA: TGTGCCAGCAGTTTCCAGACTAGTCTCGAGCAGTACTTC.

The V gene is TRBV18, the J gene TRBJ2-1; 8 bases line up with TRBD1. The CDR3 consists of 16 residues. Germline CDR1 is KGHSH and CDR2 is LQKENI. Trimming cost V 0 bases and J 1 base; bases outside gene matches: 2. In nucleotides, the CDR3 is TGTGCCAGCTCACCACCTGGACAGGGATCCTACAATGAGCAGTTCTTC. This gives the protein CASSPPGQGSYNEQFF.

V and J are TRBV10-3 and TRBJ1-3, with D unresolved. Looked up from germline, CDR1 is ENHRY and CDR2 is SYGVKD. The CDR3 loop spans 11 amino acids. V gave up 6 bases and J gave up 8 bases, with 8 bases separating them. The CDR3 bases are TGTGCCATCAGGGGAGGAGACACCATATATTTT. It translates to CAIRGGDTIYF.

The J gene is TRBJ2-1, the V gene TRBV3-1 (or the pseudogene TRBV3-2); D is uncertain. V was shortened by 8 bases and J by 8 bases, with 10 bases between the two germline ends. Germline V lookup: CDR1 LGHDT, CDR2 YNNKEL (reference sequence). The CDR3 is made up of 11 amino acids. The CDR3 nucleotides are TGTGCCAGCTCCCGCCTTGATGAGCAGTTCTTC. The encoded protein is CASSRLDEQFF.

The V call is TRBV7-8, the J call TRBJ1-1; 8 bases line up with TRBD1. Per the germline V gene, CDR1 is SGHVS and CDR2 is FQNEAQ. Unmatched junction bases numbered 10, after V lost 1 base and J lost 3 bases. CDR3 size: 17 residues. CDR3 nucleotide sequence: TGTGCCAGCAGCTTAGGGGGGGGACAGGTTAGGCACACTGAAGCTTTCTTT. This codes for CASSLGGGQVRHTEAFF. Based on the CDR3 plus reference TRBV7-8 and TRBJ1-1, the full variable domain is GAGVSQSPRYKVAKRGQDVALRCDPISGHVSLFWYQQALGQGPEFLTYFQNEAQLDKSGLPSDRFFAERPEGSVSTLKIQRTQQEDSAVYLCASSLGGGQVRHTEAFFGQGTRLTVV.

The V gene is TRBV7-6, the J gene TRBJ1-4; TRBD1 matches 9 bases. Germline-derived CDR1 and CDR2 are SGHVS and FNYEAQ. This CDR3 contains 15 residues. With V trimmed by 0 bases and J by 5 bases, 1 base remained unmatched. Here the CDR3 reads CASSLATGGNEKLFF. The DNA for the CDR3 is TGTGCCAGCAGCTTAGCGACAGGGGGGAATGAAAAACTGTTTTTT.

The J gene is TRBJ2-3, the V gene TRBV6-5; 13 positions match TRBD2. The length of the CDR3 is 15 residues. Germline lookup yields CDR1 MNHEY and CDR2 SVGAGI. V trimming: 4 bases; J trimming: 7 bases; junction bases outside the gene matches: 5. The CDR3 protein is CASSSPGLAGHTQYF. The DNA of the CDR3 is TGTGCCAGCAGTTCCCCGGGACTAGCGGGACATACGCAGTATTTT.

CDR3 sequence reads: CASSQDGSDTQYF. CDR3 DNA: TGCGCCAGCAGCCAAGACGGCTCAGATACGCAGTATTTT. The J gene is TRBJ2-3, the V gene TRBV4-3; D is unresolved. The CDR3 is made up of 13 amino acids. CDR1 and CDR2 (germline): LGHNA, YSLEER. Trimming took off 0 bases at V and 4 bases at J, with 5 bases between the two ends.

This clone was detected only once. This sequence joins TRBV20-1 and TRBJ2-1; D is unresolved. This CDR3 is 10 amino acids long. V dropped 8 bases and J dropped 6 bases, with 8 bases sitting between them. Germline V gives CDR1 DFQATT, CDR2 SNEGSKA (reference sequence). The CDR3 region is CSTRGNEQFF. The CDR3 region has the DNA TGCAGTACCAGAGGCAATGAGCAGTTCTTC.

This clone was detected only a few times. The chain joins TRBV7-8 to TRBJ1-2, with a possible D match to TRBD1 (6 bases). Germline V gene lookup returns CDR1 SGHVS and CDR2 FQNEAQ. This CDR3 comprises 15 residues. Trimming removed 3 bases at V and 1 base at J, with 12 bases between. CDR3 residues: CASSFSQGSNYGYTF. Here the CDR3 DNA reads TGTGCCAGCAGCTTCTCGCAGGGGAGTAACTATGGCTACACCTTC.

The V and J genes are TRBV12-1 and TRBJ1-5. TRBV12-1 is recorded as a pseudogene. The CDR3 loop spans 14 amino acids. The CDR3, as DNA: TGTGCCAGCAGCTTTGTGAGAGGCCGGGAGCCCCAGCATTTT. This encodes CASSFVRGREPQHF.

This clone was seen just once. This chain uses TRBV27 with TRBJ2-1; a weak D match, TRBD1 (5 bases). This CDR3 region has 15 residues. V lost 6 bases to trimming and J lost 6 bases, with 18 bases between them. Germline V gene sequence: CDR1 MNHEY, CDR2 SMNVEV (reference sequence). CDR3 sequence reads: CASRPWQGLFNEQFF. Here the CDR3 DNA reads TGTGCCAGCAGACCTTGGCAGGGATTGTTCAATGAGCAGTTCTTC.

J is TRBJ1-2 and V is TRBV28; D uncertain. Germline CDR1 reads MDHEN; CDR2 reads SYDVKM. V lost 5 bases and J lost 3, with 10 bases in between. This CDR3 comprises 13 residues. The CDR3 DNA is TGTGCCAGCAGTCCTGGCAAGGACTATGGCTACACCTTC. This translates into CASSPGKDYGYTF.

The V and J genes are TRBV9 and TRBJ2-1; 7 bases align to TRBD2. Germline V gene sequence: CDR1 SGDLS, CDR2 YYNGEE. V lost 3 bases and J lost 5; bases outside the gene matches: 8. CDR3 length: 15 amino acids. The CDR3: CASSDLGGTNNEQFF. CDR3 sequence (DNA): TGTGCCAGCAGCGACCTGGGAGGGACCAACAATGAGCAGTTCTTC.